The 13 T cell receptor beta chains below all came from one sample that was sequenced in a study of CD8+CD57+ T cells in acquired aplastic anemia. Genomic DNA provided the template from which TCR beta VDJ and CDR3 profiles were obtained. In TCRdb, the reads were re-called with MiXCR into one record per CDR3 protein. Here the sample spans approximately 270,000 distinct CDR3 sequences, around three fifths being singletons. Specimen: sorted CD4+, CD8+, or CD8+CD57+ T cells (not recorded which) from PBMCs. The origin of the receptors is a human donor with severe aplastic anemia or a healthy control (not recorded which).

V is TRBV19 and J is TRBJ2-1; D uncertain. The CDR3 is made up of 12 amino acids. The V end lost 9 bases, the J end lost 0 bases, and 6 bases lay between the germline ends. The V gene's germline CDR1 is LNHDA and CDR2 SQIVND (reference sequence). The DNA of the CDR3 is TGTGCCAGCAAGGGCTCCTACAATGAGCAGTTCTTC. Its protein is CASKGSYNEQFF.

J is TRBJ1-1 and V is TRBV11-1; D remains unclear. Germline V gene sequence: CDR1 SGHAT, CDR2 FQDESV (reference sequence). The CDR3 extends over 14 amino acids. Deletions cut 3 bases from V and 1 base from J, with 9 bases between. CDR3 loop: CASSLSGSNTEAFF. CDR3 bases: TGTGCCAGCAGCTTGTCTGGGTCGAACACTGAAGCTTTCTTT.

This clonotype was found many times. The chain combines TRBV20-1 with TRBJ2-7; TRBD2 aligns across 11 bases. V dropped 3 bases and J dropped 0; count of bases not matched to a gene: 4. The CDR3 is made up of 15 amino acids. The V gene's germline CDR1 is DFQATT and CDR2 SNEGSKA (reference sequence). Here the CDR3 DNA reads TGCAGTGCTAGGCCGACTAGCGGGGCCTCCTACGAGCAGTACTTC. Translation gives CSARPTSGASYEQYF.

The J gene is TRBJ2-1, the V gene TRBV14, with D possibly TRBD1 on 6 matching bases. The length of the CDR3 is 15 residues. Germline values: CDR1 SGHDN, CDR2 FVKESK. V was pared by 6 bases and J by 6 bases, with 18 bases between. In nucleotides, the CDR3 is TGTGCCAGCAGGGGGACGGGACATGCCCGCAATGAGCAGTTCTTC. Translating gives CASRGTGHARNEQFF.

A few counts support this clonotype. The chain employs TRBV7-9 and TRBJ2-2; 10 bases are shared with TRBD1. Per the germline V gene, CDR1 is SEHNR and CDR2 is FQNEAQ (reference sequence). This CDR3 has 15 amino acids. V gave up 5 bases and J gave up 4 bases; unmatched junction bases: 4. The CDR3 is CASSVRDRGTGELFF. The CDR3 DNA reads TGTGCCAGCAGCGTCCGGGACAGGGGCACCGGGGAGCTGTTTTTT.

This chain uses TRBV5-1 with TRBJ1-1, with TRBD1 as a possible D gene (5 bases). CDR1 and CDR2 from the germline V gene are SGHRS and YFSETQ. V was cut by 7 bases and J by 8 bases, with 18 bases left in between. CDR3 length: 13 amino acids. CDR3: CASGDGRGTEAFF. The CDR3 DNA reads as TGCGCCAGCGGCGATGGGAGGGGAACCGAAGCTTTCTTT.

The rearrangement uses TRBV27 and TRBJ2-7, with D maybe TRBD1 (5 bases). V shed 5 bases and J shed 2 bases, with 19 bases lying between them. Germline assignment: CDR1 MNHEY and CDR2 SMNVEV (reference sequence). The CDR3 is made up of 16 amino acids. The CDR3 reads CASSARTPTPPYEQYF. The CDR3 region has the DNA TGTGCCAGCAGTGCGCGGACACCCACCCCCCCCTACGAGCAGTACTTC.

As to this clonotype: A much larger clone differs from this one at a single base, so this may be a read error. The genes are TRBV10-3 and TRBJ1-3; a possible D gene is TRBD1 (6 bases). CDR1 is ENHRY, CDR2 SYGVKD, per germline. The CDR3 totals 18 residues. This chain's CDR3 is CGACLENTGIYSGNTIYF. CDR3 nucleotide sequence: TGTGGCGCTTGCCTGGAGAATACAGGGATTTACTCTGGAAACACCATATATTTT.

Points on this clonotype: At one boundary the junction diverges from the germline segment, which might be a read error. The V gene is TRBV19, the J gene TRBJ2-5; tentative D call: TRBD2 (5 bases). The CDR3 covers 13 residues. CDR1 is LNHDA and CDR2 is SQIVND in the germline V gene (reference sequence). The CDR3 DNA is TGTGCCAGTAGCCCTCCGGGGAAGGAGACCCAGCACTTC. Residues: CASSPPGKETQHF.

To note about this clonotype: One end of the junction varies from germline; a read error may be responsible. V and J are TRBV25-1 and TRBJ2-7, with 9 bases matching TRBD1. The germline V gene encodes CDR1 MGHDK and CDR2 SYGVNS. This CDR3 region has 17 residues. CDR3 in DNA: TGTGCCAGCAGCGTGAGTTCCGGGACAGGGATCTCCTACGGGCAGTACTTC. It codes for CASSVSSGTGISYGQYF.

The CDR3 nucleotides read TGTGCCAGCAGCGAGAGAGCGGGGTCCTACGAGCAGTACTTC. Protein sequence: CASSERAGSYEQYF. The chain has TRBV7-2 and TRBJ2-7; TRBD2 agrees at 7 bases. V dropped 5 bases and J dropped 1; count of bases not matched to a gene: 5. The CDR3 totals 14 residues. Germline lookup yields CDR1 SGHTA and CDR2 FQGNSA.

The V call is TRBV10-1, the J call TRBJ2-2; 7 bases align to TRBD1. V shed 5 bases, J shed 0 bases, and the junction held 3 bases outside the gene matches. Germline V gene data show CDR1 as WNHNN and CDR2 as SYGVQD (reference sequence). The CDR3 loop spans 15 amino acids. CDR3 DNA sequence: TGCGCCAGCAGTACCGGGACAGCGAACACCGGGGAGCTGTTTTTT. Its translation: CASSTGTANTGELFF.

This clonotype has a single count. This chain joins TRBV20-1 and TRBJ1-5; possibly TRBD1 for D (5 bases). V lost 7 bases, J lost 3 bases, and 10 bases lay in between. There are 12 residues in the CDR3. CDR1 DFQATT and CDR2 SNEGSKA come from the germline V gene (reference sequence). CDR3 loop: CSVRGPNQPQHF. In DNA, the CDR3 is TGCAGTGTGAGGGGACCCAATCAGCCCCAGCATTTT.